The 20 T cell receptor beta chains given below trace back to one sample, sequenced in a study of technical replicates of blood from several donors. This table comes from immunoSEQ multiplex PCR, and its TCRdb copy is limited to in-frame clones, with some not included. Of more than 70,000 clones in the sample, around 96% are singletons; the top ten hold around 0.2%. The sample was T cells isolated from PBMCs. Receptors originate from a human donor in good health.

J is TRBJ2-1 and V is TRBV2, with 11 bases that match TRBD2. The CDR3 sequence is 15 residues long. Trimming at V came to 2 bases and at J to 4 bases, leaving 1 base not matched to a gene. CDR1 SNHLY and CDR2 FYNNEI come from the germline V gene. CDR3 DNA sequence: TGTGCCAGCAGTGAATTAGCGGGGGGGTACAATGAGCAGTTCTTC. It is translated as CASSELAGGYNEQFF.

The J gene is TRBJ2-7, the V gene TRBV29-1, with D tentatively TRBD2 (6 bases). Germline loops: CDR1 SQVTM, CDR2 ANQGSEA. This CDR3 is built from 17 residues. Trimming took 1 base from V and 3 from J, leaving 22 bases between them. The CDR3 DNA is TGCAGCGTTGAAGGGGGCATTGGGGGAGGCCATGTCTACGAGCAGTACTTC. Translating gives CSVEGGIGGGHVYEQYF.

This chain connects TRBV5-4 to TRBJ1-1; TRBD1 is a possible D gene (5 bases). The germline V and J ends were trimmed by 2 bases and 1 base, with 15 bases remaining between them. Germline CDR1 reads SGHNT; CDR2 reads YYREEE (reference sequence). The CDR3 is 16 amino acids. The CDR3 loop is CASSFPLGEGNTEAFF. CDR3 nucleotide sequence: TGTGCCAGCAGCTTCCCATTGGGGGAGGGGAACACTGAAGCTTTCTTT.

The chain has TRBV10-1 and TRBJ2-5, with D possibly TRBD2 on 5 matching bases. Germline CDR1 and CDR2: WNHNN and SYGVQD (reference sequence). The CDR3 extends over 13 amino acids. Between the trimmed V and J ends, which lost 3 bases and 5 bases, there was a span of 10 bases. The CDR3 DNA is TGCGCCAGCAGTGAACTAGTCGGCGAGACCCAGTACTTC. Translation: CASSELVGETQYF.

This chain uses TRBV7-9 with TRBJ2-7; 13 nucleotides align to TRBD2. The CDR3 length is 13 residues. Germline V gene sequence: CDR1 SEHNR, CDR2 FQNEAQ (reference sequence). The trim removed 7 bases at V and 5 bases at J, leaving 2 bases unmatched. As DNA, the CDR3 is TGTGCCAGCACCGGGACTAGCGGGGACGAGCAGTACTTC. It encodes CASTGTSGDEQYF.

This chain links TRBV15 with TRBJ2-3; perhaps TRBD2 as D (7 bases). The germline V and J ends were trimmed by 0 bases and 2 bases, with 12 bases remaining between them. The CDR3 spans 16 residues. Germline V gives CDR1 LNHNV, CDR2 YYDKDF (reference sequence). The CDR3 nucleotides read TGTGCCACCAGCAGAGATGGGAGGGGGGTCACAGATACGCAGTATTTT. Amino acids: CATSRDGRGVTDTQYF.

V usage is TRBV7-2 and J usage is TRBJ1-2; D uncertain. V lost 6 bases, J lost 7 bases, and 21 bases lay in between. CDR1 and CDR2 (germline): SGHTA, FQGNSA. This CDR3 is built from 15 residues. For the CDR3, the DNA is TGTGCCAGCAGTACGGGTTCTCGGGGTTTCAGTGGCTACACCTTC. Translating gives CASSTGSRGFSGYTF.

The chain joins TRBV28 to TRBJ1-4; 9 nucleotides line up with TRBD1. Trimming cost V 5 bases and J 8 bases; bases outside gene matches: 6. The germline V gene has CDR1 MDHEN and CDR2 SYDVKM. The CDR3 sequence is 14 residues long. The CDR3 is CASSLTGGGEKLFF. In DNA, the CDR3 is TGTGCCAGCAGTCTAACAGGGGGCGGGGAAAAACTGTTTTTT.

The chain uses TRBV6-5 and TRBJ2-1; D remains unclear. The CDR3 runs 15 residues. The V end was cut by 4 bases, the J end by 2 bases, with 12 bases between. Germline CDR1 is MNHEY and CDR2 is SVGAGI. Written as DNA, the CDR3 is TGTGCCAGCAGTTCACTGATTGTCCCCTACAATGAGCAGTTCTTC. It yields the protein CASSSLIVPYNEQFF.

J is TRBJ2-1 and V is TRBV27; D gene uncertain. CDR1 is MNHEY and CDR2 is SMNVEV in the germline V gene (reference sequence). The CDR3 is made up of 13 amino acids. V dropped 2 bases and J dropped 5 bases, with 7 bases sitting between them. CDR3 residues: CASSLVSDNEQFF. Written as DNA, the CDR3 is TGTGCCAGCAGTTTAGTTTCTGACAATGAGCAGTTCTTC.

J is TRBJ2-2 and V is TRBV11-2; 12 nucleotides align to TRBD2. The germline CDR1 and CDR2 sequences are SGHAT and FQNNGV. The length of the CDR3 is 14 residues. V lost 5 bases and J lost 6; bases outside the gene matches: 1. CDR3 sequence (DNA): TGTGCCAGCAGCCGACTAGCGGGGGCCGGGGAGCTGTTTTTT. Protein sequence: CASSRLAGAGELFF.

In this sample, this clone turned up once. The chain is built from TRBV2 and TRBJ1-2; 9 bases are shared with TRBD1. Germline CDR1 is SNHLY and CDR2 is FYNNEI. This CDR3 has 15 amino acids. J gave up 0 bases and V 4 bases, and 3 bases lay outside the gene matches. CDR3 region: CASSAQGAANYGYTF. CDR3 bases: TGTGCCAGCAGTGCACAGGGGGCCGCTAACTATGGCTACACCTTC.

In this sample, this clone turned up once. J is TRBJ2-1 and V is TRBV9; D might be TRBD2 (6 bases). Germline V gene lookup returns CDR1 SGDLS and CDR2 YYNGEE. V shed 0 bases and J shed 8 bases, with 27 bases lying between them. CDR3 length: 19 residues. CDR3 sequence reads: CASSVAHSPSPGTGDEQFF. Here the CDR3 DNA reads TGTGCCAGCAGCGTAGCCCATAGCCCAAGTCCCGGGACTGGGGATGAGCAGTTCTTC.

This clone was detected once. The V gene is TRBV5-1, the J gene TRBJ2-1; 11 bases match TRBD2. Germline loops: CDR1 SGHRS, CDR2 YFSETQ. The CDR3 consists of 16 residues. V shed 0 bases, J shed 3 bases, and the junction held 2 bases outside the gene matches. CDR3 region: CASSLGLAGSYNEQFF. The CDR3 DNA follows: TGCGCCAGCAGCTTGGGACTAGCGGGAAGCTACAATGAGCAGTTCTTC. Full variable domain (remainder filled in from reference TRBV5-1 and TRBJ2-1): KAGVTQTPRYLIKTRGQQVTLSCSPISGHRSVSWYQQTPGQGLQFLFEYFSETQRNKGNFPGRFSGRQFSNSRSEMNVSTLELGDSALYLCASSLGLAGSYNEQFFGPGTRLTVL.

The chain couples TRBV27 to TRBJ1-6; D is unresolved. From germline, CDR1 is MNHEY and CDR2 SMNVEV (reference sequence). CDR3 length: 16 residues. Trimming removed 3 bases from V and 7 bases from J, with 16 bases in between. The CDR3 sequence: CASSFWEALGNSPLHF. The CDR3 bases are TGTGCCAGCAGTTTTTGGGAGGCGCTAGGCAATTCACCCCTCCACTTT.

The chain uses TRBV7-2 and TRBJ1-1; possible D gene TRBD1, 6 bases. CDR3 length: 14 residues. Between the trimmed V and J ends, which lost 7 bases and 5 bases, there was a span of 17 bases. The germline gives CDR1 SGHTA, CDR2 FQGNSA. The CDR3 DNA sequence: TGTGCCAGCACCCTAGGGGGGGCGGGTACTGAAGCTTTCTTT. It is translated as CASTLGGAGTEAFF.

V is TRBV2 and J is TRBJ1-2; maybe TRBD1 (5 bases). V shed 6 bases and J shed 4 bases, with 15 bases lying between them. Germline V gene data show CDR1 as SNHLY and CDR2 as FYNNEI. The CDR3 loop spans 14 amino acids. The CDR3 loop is CASRGGDFLYGYTF. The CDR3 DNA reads TGTGCCAGCAGGGGAGGGGATTTCCTCTATGGCTACACCTTC. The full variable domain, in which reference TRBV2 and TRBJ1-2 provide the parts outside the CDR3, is EPEVTQTPSHQVTQMGQEVILRCVPISNHLYFYWYRQILGQKVEFLVSFYNNEISEKSEIFDDQFSVERPDGSNFTLKIRSTKLEDSAMYFCASRGGDFLYGYTFGSGTRLTVV.

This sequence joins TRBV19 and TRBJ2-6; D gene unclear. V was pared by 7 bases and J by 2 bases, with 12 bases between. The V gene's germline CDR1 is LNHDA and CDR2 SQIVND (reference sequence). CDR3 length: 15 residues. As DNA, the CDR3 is TGTGCCAGTACCATGGCACTAACTGGGGCCAACGTCCTGACTTTC. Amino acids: CASTMALTGANVLTF.

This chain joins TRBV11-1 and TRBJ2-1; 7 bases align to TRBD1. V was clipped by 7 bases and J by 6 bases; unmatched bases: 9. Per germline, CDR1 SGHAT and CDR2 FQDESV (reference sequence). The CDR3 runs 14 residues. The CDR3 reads CASTVTGYGNEQFF. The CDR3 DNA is TGTGCCAGCACCGTGACAGGGTATGGCAATGAGCAGTTCTTC.

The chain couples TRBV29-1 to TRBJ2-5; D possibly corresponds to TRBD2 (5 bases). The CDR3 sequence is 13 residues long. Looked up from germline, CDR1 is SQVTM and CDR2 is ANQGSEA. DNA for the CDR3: TGCACAGGACGGAGCGGTACGTCTGGGACCCAGTACTTC. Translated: CTGRSGTSGTQYF.